This T cell receptor (beta chain) was identified during a study of quantifying T cell responses using KT2 cells. Study-wide background: cDNA was made from DNase-treated RNA using alpha and beta constant primers. Estimated efficiency of the T4 ligation step was above 9% under optimum conditions.

A single-stranded UMI oligo with SP2 sequence was ligated to cDNA 3' ends. An equimolar mix of RC1.1 and RC1.2 primed the beta chain across TRBC1 and TRBC2. TCRdb reprocessed the UMI-ligation and nested PCR reads via MiXCR and lists one record per CDR3 protein. The sample lists tens of thousands of distinct CDR3 sequences, roughly an eighth seen once, with about 9% in the top ten. Study-level results: Counts of KT2 alpha and beta sequences rose linearly with the number of KT2 cells added.

With regard to this clonotype: Antigen specificity is unknown.

The TCR was taken from a human donor. The sequencing input was PBMCs spiked with cells of the T cell clone KT2.

The CDR3 nucleotides read TGCGCCAGCAGCCAAGGCCCTAGACACGGCGGGGACGAGCAGTACTTC. Translating it yields CASSQGPRHGGDEQYF. This chain joins TRBV4-1 and TRBJ2-7; D is perhaps TRBD2 (6 bases). Germline assignment: CDR1 MGHRA and CDR2 YSYEKL. The length of the CDR3 is 16 residues. The ends were cut back, 1 base at V and 5 bases at J, with 18 bases in the middle.